The clone carrying this TCR beta chain occurred many times. Its antigen is as yet unknown. Treatment was busulfan-fludarabine conditioning, a marrow graft, and cyclophosphamide on days +3 and +4. These data come from a study of T cells after posttransplantation cyclophosphamide. General study findings and limits: Recipient CMV seropositivity and CMV reactivation strongly tracked TRB clonality. Later post-transplant blood repertoires were often dominated by donor CD8+ memory clones. Skin or GI-infiltrating T cells shared few TRB sequences with blood.

Data came from immunoSEQ multiplex PCR; TCRdb stores just in-frame clones and leaves some out. This sample shows about 5,500 clones and no singletons; 25% rests with the ten largest. Germline CDR1 reads SGHTA; CDR2 reads FQGNSA. This CDR3 contains 15 residues. Trimming removed 6 bases at V and 4 bases at J, with 16 bases between. The sequencing used PBMCs, collected after allogeneic stem cell transplant with posttransplant cyclophosphamide. This chain joins TRBV7-2 and TRBJ1-5; possibly TRBD1 for D (6 bases). This TCR was sampled from a male patient between 60 and 69 years old who received an allogeneic stem cell transplant from a related donor, was CMV-positive, and had no GVHD. Some of the T cells might come from the graft donor. The CDR3 bases are TGTGCCAGCAGTTCAGGAGGGGGAGGGAATCAGCCCCAGCATTTT. Its translation is CASSSGGGGNQPQHF.